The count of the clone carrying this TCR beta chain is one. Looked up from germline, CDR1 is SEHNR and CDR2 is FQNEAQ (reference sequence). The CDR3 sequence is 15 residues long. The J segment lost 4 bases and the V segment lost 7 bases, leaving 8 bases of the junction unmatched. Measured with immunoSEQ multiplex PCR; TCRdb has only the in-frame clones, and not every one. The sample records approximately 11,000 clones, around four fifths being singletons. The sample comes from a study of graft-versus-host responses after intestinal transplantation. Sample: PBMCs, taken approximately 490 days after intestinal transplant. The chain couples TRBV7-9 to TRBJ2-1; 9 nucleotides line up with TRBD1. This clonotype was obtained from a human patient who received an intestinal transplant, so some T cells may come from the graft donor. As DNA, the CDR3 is TGTGCCAGCACCTCGGGGGACAGGGAATACAATGAGCAGTTCTTC. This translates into CASTSGDREYNEQFF.